Below are 10 T cell receptor beta chains sequenced from a single sample in a study of blood T cells in healthy people across ages. Next came a second PCR, run for about 6 to 12 cycles, which used a sample-barcoded 5' primer along with a J-beta primer mix. TCRdb processed the 5' RACE reads anew with MiXCR; each CDR3 protein has one entry. The data contain approximately 800,000 distinct CDR3 sequences, 36% of them singletons. The sample taken for sequencing was blood. All receptors derive from a man between 18 and 35 years old in good health.

The chain couples TRBV7-2 to TRBJ2-3; no clear D. The V gene lost 4 bases and the J gene lost 4 bases, with 12 bases spanning the gap. CDR1 SGHTA and CDR2 FQGNSA come from the germline V gene. The CDR3 totals 14 residues. Written as DNA, the CDR3 is TGTGCCAGCAGCTCCTCCGGTTTCGCAGATACGCAGTATTTT. This gives the protein CASSSSGFADTQYF.

In its sample, this clonotype was seen a few times. J is TRBJ1-2 and V is TRBV4-3, with D perhaps TRBD1 (6 bases). CDR3 size: 15 residues. Trimming removed 6 bases from V and 6 bases from J, with 20 bases in between. Germline lookup yields CDR1 LGHNA and CDR2 YSLEER. The CDR3 protein is CASRRVAGEPHGYTF. CDR3 in DNA: TGCGCCAGCAGGAGGGTGGCAGGGGAGCCCCATGGCTACACCTTC.

V and J are TRBV12-3 or TRBV12-4 and TRBJ1-2; D might be TRBD1 (5 bases). Trimming removed 1 base at V and 13 bases at J, with 19 bases between. CDR3 length: 14 amino acids. CDR3: CASSLGRVGRHCTF. CDR3 sequence (DNA): TGTGCCAGCAGTTTAGGCAGGGTTGGAAGACATTGCACCTTC.

This clonotype was seen only a few times. The J gene is TRBJ1-1, the V gene TRBV20-1; 8 bases are a match to TRBD1. Germline CDR1 and CDR2: DFQATT and SNEGSKA (reference sequence). This CDR3 contains 17 residues. The V segment lost 2 bases and the J segment 2 bases; nucleotides outside the gene matches: 13. CDR3 coding DNA: TGCAGTGCTAGACTGTTGGACAGGGACTTCTTTAACACTGAAGCTTTCTTT. Residues: CSARLLDRDFFNTEAFF.

This sequence joins TRBV6-5 and TRBJ2-7, with 9 bases identical to TRBD1. Germline V gene lookup returns CDR1 MNHEY and CDR2 SVGAGI. The CDR3 extends over 16 amino acids. Losses at the gene ends were 6 bases for V and 7 bases for J; bases not matched to a gene: 16. The DNA of the CDR3 is TGTGCCAGCAGCCCCGAGCGGGACAGGGTCTACAATGAGCAGTACTTC. Encoded protein: CASSPERDRVYNEQYF.

With regard to this clonotype: The DNA is left out, because the CDR3 cannot be placed on it with certainty; the CDR3 is given as TCRdb lists it. The chain joins TRBV20-1 to TRBJ2-3; the tabulated D call, TRBD1, remains unverified against the DNA. CDR1 is DFQATT, CDR2 SNEGSKA, per germline (reference sequence). A total of 11 residues make up the CDR3, ends included. CDR3 sequence reads: CSVGTGSVEYF.

The chain couples TRBV7-2 to TRBJ1-4; tentative D call: TRBD1 (5 bases). Germline values: CDR1 SGHTA, CDR2 FQGNSA. This CDR3 region has 14 residues. Trimming stripped 5 bases from V and 6 bases from J, with 13 bases between. CDR3 residues: CASSRGTKDEKLFF. The CDR3 DNA reads as TGTGCCAGCAGCCGAGGGACGAAGGATGAAAAACTGTTTTTT.

This clonotype was seen more than once but under ten times. V is TRBV6-5 and J is TRBJ2-1, with TRBD2 matching over 7 bases. Per the germline V gene, CDR1 is MNHEY and CDR2 is SVGAGI. V lost 0 bases and J lost 4; bases outside the gene matches: 12. CDR3 length: 18 amino acids. CDR3 DNA: TGTGCCAGCAGTTACTCTTCGCGGGGGACCATTTCATACAATGAGCAGTTCTTC. Translated, it gives CASSYSSRGTISYNEQFF.

This clonotype appeared once. The junction shows a germline mismatch at one end, possibly a read error. The V and J genes are TRBV7-9 and TRBJ2-3; tentatively, D is TRBD2 (6 bases). This CDR3 comprises 14 residues. Germline values: CDR1 SEHNR, CDR2 FQNEAQ (reference sequence). CDR3 DNA: TGTGCCAGCAGCTCCTTCCATCCGGGGGATACGCGGTATTTT. As protein: CASSSFHPGDTRYF.

The genes are TRBV7-9 and TRBJ1-1; TRBD1 is a possible D gene (6 bases). CDR3 length equals 15 residues. Trimming shortened V by 8 bases and J by 1 base, and 17 bases separated the two germline ends. In germline, CDR1 is SEHNR, CDR2 FQNEAQ (reference sequence). In DNA, the CDR3 is TGTGCCAGCTCCACCGCGACAGGAGCGAACACTGAAGCTTTCTTT. It yields the protein CASSTATGANTEAFF. Full variable domain (rest looked up from reference TRBV7-9 and TRBJ1-1): DTGVSQNPRHKITKRGQNVTFRCDPISEHNRLYWYRQTLGQGPEFLTYFQNEAQLEKSRLLSDRFSAERPKGSFSTLEIQRTEQGDSAMYLCASSTATGANTEAFFGQGTRLTVV.